The 17 T cell receptor beta chains presented below share a single source sample, sequenced in a study of PD-1 blockade in classical Hodgkin lymphoma. Time point given: cycle 4 day 1 (C4D1), after less than seven weeks of nivolumab. Each patient relapsed following autologous stem cell transplantation, and prior brentuximab vedotin exposure differed. Data came from immunoSEQ multiplex PCR; TCRdb stores just in-frame clones and leaves some out. Seen here are 90,000 to 140,000 clones, approximately 90% observed once, and the top ten hold 15% to 20%. Material: peripheral blood mononuclear cells (PBMCs), obtained before the fourth cycle of nivolumab. Every receptor here comes from a human donor with classical Hodgkin lymphoma.

The chain combines TRBV27 with TRBJ2-1; D is unclear. The germline V gene encodes CDR1 MNHEY and CDR2 SMNVEV (reference sequence). CDR3 length: 11 residues. Trimming stripped 5 bases from V and 3 bases from J, with 2 bases between. The chain's CDR3 is CASSDYNEQFF. CDR3 nucleotides: TGTGCCAGCAGTGACTACAATGAGCAGTTCTTC.

The genes are TRBV30 and TRBJ1-4; tentative D call: TRBD1 (6 bases). The germline V gene encodes CDR1 GTSNPN and CDR2 SVGIG (reference sequence). The germline V and J ends were trimmed by 3 bases and 6 bases, with 11 bases remaining between them. The CDR3 loop spans 13 amino acids. In DNA form, the CDR3 reads TGTGCCTGGAGGCTAGGGGGGGATGAAAAACTGTTTTTT. Translation gives CAWRLGGDEKLFF. Complete variable domain (other parts from reference TRBV30 and TRBJ1-4): SQTIHQWPATLVQPVGSPLSLECTVEGTSNPNLYWYRQAAGRGLQLLFYSVGIGQISSEVPQNLSASRPQDRQFILSSKKLLLSDSGFYLCAWRLGGDEKLFFGSGTQLSVL.

The rearrangement links TRBV11-1 to TRBJ2-3; tentatively, D is TRBD2 (6 bases). The V and J ends lost 1 base and 4 bases respectively, with 12 bases between them. CDR3 length: 15 residues. Per germline, CDR1 SGHAT and CDR2 FQDESV (reference sequence). The CDR3 DNA is TGTGCCAGCAGCTTAGGCGGGGCTCGGGCAGATACGCAGTATTTT. This sequence encodes CASSLGGARADTQYF.

This sequence joins TRBV2 and TRBJ1-1; 7 bases match TRBD1. The CDR3 length is 15 residues. Trimming cost V 3 bases and J 1 base; bases outside gene matches: 5. The germline V gene encodes CDR1 SNHLY and CDR2 FYNNEI. The CDR3 here is CASSEHGTENTEAFF. The CDR3 DNA reads TGTGCCAGCAGTGAGCACGGGACAGAGAACACTGAAGCTTTCTTT.

V gene TRBV5-8 combines with J gene TRBJ1-5; 7 bases align to TRBD1. The CDR3 is made up of 16 amino acids. Unmatched junction bases numbered 4, after V lost 1 base and J lost 0 bases. Germline V gene lookup returns CDR1 SGHTS and CDR2 YDEGEE. The chain's CDR3 is CASSLFQGGSNQPQHF. CDR3 nucleotide sequence: TGTGCCAGCAGCTTGTTTCAGGGGGGTAGCAATCAGCCCCAGCATTTT.

V and J are TRBV7-2 and TRBJ2-5; no reliable D call. Germline loops: CDR1 SGHTA, CDR2 FQGNSA. This CDR3 spans 16 amino acids. Trimming removed 5 bases from V and 0 bases from J, with 16 bases in between. CDR3 loop: CASSIVRWGDQETQYF. CDR3 nucleotide sequence: TGTGCCAGCAGCATAGTGAGATGGGGTGACCAAGAGACCCAGTACTTC.

The rearrangement uses TRBV5-6 and TRBJ2-7; D not certain. With 1 base removed from V and 3 bases from J, the gap between germline ends came to 5 bases. The CDR3 is 12 amino acids. The germline CDR1 and CDR2 sequences are SGHDT and YYEEEE. The DNA for the CDR3 is TGTGCCAGCAGCTTGAGGAGCTACGAGCAGTACTTC. Translation gives CASSLRSYEQYF. The full variable domain, its missing parts supplied by reference TRBV5-6 and TRBJ2-7, is DAGVTQSPTHLIKTRGQQVTLRCSPKSGHDTVSWYQQALGQGPQFIFQYYEEEERQRGNFPDRFSGHQFPNYSSELNVNALLLGDSALYLCASSLRSYEQYFGPGTRLTVT.

The rearrangement links TRBV5-6 to TRBJ1-1, with D perhaps TRBD1 (6 bases). The length of the CDR3 is 14 residues. Trimming took 3 bases from V and 1 from J, leaving 10 bases between them. CDR1 is SGHDT, CDR2 YYEEEE, per germline. CDR3 sequence: CASSWRTENTEAFF. CDR3 in DNA: TGTGCCAGCAGCTGGAGGACAGAGAACACTGAAGCTTTCTTT.

The chain is built from TRBV2 and TRBJ2-1; 8 bases are shared with TRBD2. This CDR3 is built from 16 residues. Germline CDR1 is SNHLY and CDR2 is FYNNEI. V dropped 0 bases and J dropped 7; count of bases not matched to a gene: 8. The CDR3 here is CASSEAKIAGKNEQFF. Here the CDR3 DNA reads TGTGCCAGCAGTGAAGCTAAAATAGCGGGAAAGAATGAGCAGTTCTTC.

This clone was found a few times. The J gene is TRBJ2-7, the V gene TRBV27; tentatively, D is TRBD2 (5 bases). Germline V gene data show CDR1 as MNHEY and CDR2 as SMNVEV (reference sequence). The CDR3 has 16 amino acids. V was cut by 7 bases and J by 6 bases, with 25 bases left in between. DNA of the CDR3: TGTGCCAGCACCTCAGGAAATGCGGGCGGGTCATCCGAGCAGTACTTC. Translated: CASTSGNAGGSSEQYF.

The rearrangement links TRBV15 to TRBJ2-7, with D tentatively TRBD2 (6 bases). Trimming pared 2 bases from V and 3 bases from J, leaving 11 bases between. The CDR3 loop spans 14 amino acids. Germline lookup yields CDR1 LNHNV and CDR2 YYDKDF (reference sequence). The CDR3 loop reads CATSRSWGLYEQYF. CDR3 nucleotides: TGTGCCACCAGCAGATCCTGGGGACTCTACGAGCAGTACTTC. The whole variable domain, remainder taken from reference TRBV15 and TRBJ2-7, is DAMVIQNPRYQVTQFGKPVTLSCSQTLNHNVMYWYQQKSSQAPKLLFHYYDKDFNNEADTPDNFQSRRPNTSFCFLDIRSPGLGDTAMYLCATSRSWGLYEQYFGPGTRLTVT.

The rearrangement links TRBV6-5 to TRBJ2-7; 7 bases are a match to TRBD1. The CDR3 consists of 15 residues. The junction had 13 bases not matched to a gene; V was cut back by 8 bases and J by 3 bases. CDR1 and CDR2 from the germline V gene are MNHEY and SVGAGI. CDR3 in amino acids: CASRSGRGSLYEQYF. CDR3 nucleotides: TGTGCCAGCCGAAGCGGCAGGGGGTCCCTCTACGAGCAGTACTTC.

The J gene is TRBJ2-2, the V gene TRBV7-9, with no clear D. CDR1 and CDR2 from the germline V gene are SEHNR and FQNEAQ (reference sequence). This CDR3 has 15 residues. V was cut by 5 bases and J by 1 base, with 11 bases left in between. The chain's CDR3 is CASSVRPLNTGELFF. DNA for the CDR3: TGTGCCAGCAGCGTGCGGCCACTGAACACCGGGGAGCTGTTTTTT.

In this sample, this clone is medium-sized (0.01 to 0.1%). This sequence joins TRBV5-4 and TRBJ1-4, with TRBD1 matching over 10 bases. CDR1 SGHNT and CDR2 YYREEE come from the germline V gene (reference sequence). V was clipped by 3 bases and J by 6 bases; unmatched bases: 5. The CDR3 has 15 amino acids. The CDR3 coding sequence is TGTGCCAGCAGCTACCGACAGGGGGCCTATGAAAAACTGTTTTTT. It yields the protein CASSYRQGAYEKLFF.

The rearrangement uses TRBV30 and TRBJ2-1, with TRBD2 identical over 8 bases. J gave up 1 base and V 1 base, and 21 bases lay outside the gene matches. Per germline, CDR1 GTSNPN and CDR2 SVGIG (reference sequence). The CDR3 loop spans 21 amino acids. CDR3 nucleotides: TGTGCCTGGAGTGAGTGGTTAGGTGGTCCTTCAAGCGGGAGATCCTACAATGAGCAGTTCTTC. Protein sequence: CAWSEWLGGPSSGRSYNEQFF.

For the CDR3, the DNA is TGTGCCAGTAGTACTGCGCCACGACTTGGACTAGCGCAGTACAATGAGCAGTTCTTC. The encoded protein is CASSTAPRLGLAQYNEQFF. The V gene is TRBV19, the J gene TRBJ2-1, with TRBD2 matching 9 bases. The ends lost 4 bases at V and 4 bases at J; junction bases unmatched: 17. CDR1 and CDR2 (germline): LNHDA, SQIVND (reference sequence). The CDR3 is made up of 19 amino acids.

CDR3 sequence (DNA): TGCGCCAGCAGCCAAGCCACTAGCGGTTCTCCTTCCTACAATGAGCAGTTCTTC. It encodes CASSQATSGSPSYNEQFF. This sequence joins TRBV4-1 and TRBJ2-1; 8 bases map to TRBD2. The CDR3 has 18 residues. Germline values: CDR1 MGHRA, CDR2 YSYEKL. V shed 1 base, J shed 1 base, and the junction held 9 bases outside the gene matches.